This T cell receptor beta chain appears in the sequencing data of a study of post-analysis software for immune sequencing data. Overall study results and limits: Included in a set of about five TRBV segments more frequent in patients than controls were TRBV5-6, TRBV5-1 and TRBV20-1.

Unique molecular identifiers were present in the TCR beta cDNA libraries. MiXCR, applied by TCRdb to the PCR reads, yields one record per CDR3 protein. This table holds about 800,000 distinct CDR3 sequences, 30% found once. In its sample, this clonotype was seen a few times. The antigen is not known. Germline assignment: CDR1 SQVTM and CDR2 ANQGSEA. Deletions cut 0 bases from V and 4 bases from J, with 9 bases between. The CDR3 totals 13 residues. The TCR comes from a girl aged 5 to 17 with multiple sclerosis. The chain couples TRBV29-1 to TRBJ2-5, with D uncertain. The sequencing sample was made of blood. The CDR3: CSVEDRPTETQYF. The CDR3 DNA is TGCAGCGTTGAAGACCGACCTACAGAGACCCAGTACTTC.